The rows below give T cell receptor beta chains drawn from one sample of a study of T cells in Graves' hyperthyroidism and ophthalmopathy. TCRdb reprocessed the multiplex PCR reads via MiXCR and lists one record per CDR3 protein. The data show 350,000 to 400,000 distinct CDR3 sequences, 14% seen once. The specimen sequenced was blood. The receptors here all came from a woman aged 55-69 years with Graves' hyperthyroidism. The CDR3 runs from the conserved cysteine through the conserved F or W. D genes are given only for firm matches. Some rows have no size entry. The others give once, few or many, or a class for an expanded clone.

d_gene	v_gene	j_gene	abundance	CDR3aa	CDR3nt
-	TRBV4-1	TRBJ1-5	many	CASSQDGAGSNQPQHF	TGCGCCAGCAGCCAAGATGGGGCAGGGAGCAATCAGCCCCAGCATTTT
-	TRBV2	TRBJ1-5	many	CASSGRVVGQPQHF	TGTGCCAGCAGTGGCAGGGTTGTAGGGCAGCCCCAGCATTTT
-	TRBV12-5	TRBJ2-3	many	CASGGGGDTQYF	TGTGCTAGTGGTGGAGGAGGAGATACGCAGTATTTT
-	TRBV27	TRBJ2-3	many	CASRQGGGTDTQYF	TGTGCCAGCAGGCAGGGTGGAGGCACAGATACGCAGTATTTT
TRBD2	TRBV7-6	TRBJ2-6	many	CASSLTSGVSGANVLTF	TGTGCCAGCAGCTTAACTAGCGGGGTCTCTGGGGCCAACGTCCTGACTTTC
-	TRBV9	TRBJ1-1	many	CASSVAAGIMNTEAFF	TGTGCCAGCAGCGTAGCTGCAGGGATTATGAACACTGAAGCTTTCTTT
-	TRBV3-1	TRBJ2-1	few	CASSQRGIYNEQFF	TGTGCCAGCAGCCAACGCGGGATATACAATGAGCAGTTCTTC
-	TRBV7-9	TRBJ2-5	many	CASSTRQQETQYF	TGTGCCAGCAGTACCCGGCAGCAAGAGACCCAGTACTTC
TRBD2	TRBV19	TRBJ2-7	many	CASSYLAGPYEQYF	TGTGCCAGTAGTTACCTAGCGGGTCCCTACGAGCAGTACTTC
TRBD2	TRBV10-3	TRBJ2-7	many	CAARLAETYEQYF	TGTGCCGCTAGACTAGCGGAGACCTACGAGCAGTACTTC
-	TRBV29-1	TRBJ2-3	-	CSAQGGSTDTQYF	TGCAGCGCCCAGGGCGGGAGCACAGATACGCAGTATTTT
TRBD1	TRBV5-1	TRBJ1-4	few	CASSVQGAAEKLFF	TGCGCCAGCAGCGTACAGGGGGCGGCTGAAAAACTGTTTTTT
TRBD2	TRBV3-1	TRBJ2-5	few	CASSQLTSGPQETQYF	TGTGCCAGCAGCCAATTAACTAGCGGACCACAAGAGACCCAGTACTTC
TRBD2	TRBV19	TRBJ2-5	many	CASSFWGLAGARQETQYF	TGTGCCAGTAGTTTTTGGGGACTAGCGGGAGCCCGCCAAGAGACCCAGTACTTC
-	TRBV15	TRBJ2-2	-	CATDYDDGAITNTGELFF	TGTGCCACCGATTACGATGACGGTGCCATTACGAACACCGGGGAGCTGTTTTTT
-	TRBV20-1	TRBJ1-2	-	CSASTEGGGYTF	TGCAGTGCGAGTACTGAAGGGGGTGGCTACACCTTC
TRBD1	TRBV3-1	TRBJ2-7	many	CASSAPGQGLDEQYF	TGTGCCAGCAGCGCCCCGGGACAGGGTCTCGACGAGCAGTACTTC
TRBD2	TRBV6-2/TRBV6-3	TRBJ2-3	many	CASHGTSGRVGTDTQYF	TGTGCCAGCCACGGGACTAGCGGGAGGGTGGGCACAGATACGCAGTATTTT
-	TRBV12-3/TRBV12-4	TRBJ2-3	many	CASSFDSDTQYF	TGTGCCAGCAGTTTTGATTCAGATACGCAGTATTTT
TRBD2	TRBV5-4	TRBJ2-1	-	CASSLVASGDNEQFF	TGTGCCAGCAGCTTGGTGGCTAGCGGGGACAATGAGCAGTTCTTC
TRBD2	TRBV5-1	TRBJ2-3	many	CASSQTPQRAGAPDTQYF	TGCGCCAGCAGCCAAACCCCCCAGCGGGCGGGAGCTCCAGATACGCAGTATTTT
-	TRBV5-5	TRBJ1-5	few	CGSSLAANTGNQPQHF	TGTGGCAGCAGCTTGGCCGCTAATACTGGCAATCAGCCCCAGCATTTT
-	TRBV12-3/TRBV12-4	TRBJ2-4	many	CASSFKGTKNIQYF	TGTGCCAGCAGTTTCAAGGGAACCAAAAACATTCAGTACTTC
-	TRBV2	TRBJ2-5	-	CASRQDRQETQYF	TGTGCCAGCAGACAAGACAGACAAGAGACCCAGTACTTC
TRBD2	TRBV3-1	TRBJ2-5	many	CASSHLESGLAGGETQYF	TGTGCCAGCAGCCATCTTGAATCGGGACTAGCGGGAGGAGAGACCCAGTACTTC
-	TRBV28	TRBJ2-7	many	CASSPDSSYEQYF	TGTGCCAGCAGTCCGGACAGCTCCTACGAGCAGTACTTC
-	TRBV30	TRBJ1-4	many	CAWSVTATNEKLFF	TGTGCCTGGAGCGTGACAGCAACTAATGAAAAACTGTTTTTT
-	TRBV4-1	TRBJ2-6	-	CASSRGPSSGANVLTF	TGCGCCAGCAGCCGAGGACCGAGCTCTGGGGCCAACGTCCTGACTTTC
TRBD1	TRBV19	TRBJ1-1	many	CASSIQSGGAFF	TGTGCCAGTAGTATACAGTCAGGGGGAGCTTTCTTT
-	TRBV2	TRBJ1-1	many	CASSVRGMNTEAFF	TGTGCCAGCAGTGTGAGGGGTATGAACACTGAAGCTTTCTTT
-	TRBV20-1	TRBJ1-2	-	CGARSGLSNYGYTF	TGCGGTGCTAGGTCGGGACTCTCGAACTATGGCTACACCTTC
-	TRBV10-3	TRBJ2-1	many	CAISEVVQQEQFF	TGTGCCATCAGTGAGGTCGTACAACAGGAGCAGTTCTTC
-	TRBV4-1	TRBJ1-6	-	CASSQDRWDNSPLHF	TGCGCCAGCAGCCAAGATCGATGGGATAATTCACCCCTCCACTTT
TRBD1	TRBV10-3	TRBJ2-1	-	CAISEKSWDRDFNEQFF	TGTGCCATCAGTGAAAAGTCGTGGGACAGGGACTTCAATGAGCAGTTCTTC
TRBD2	TRBV4-1	TRBJ2-7	many	CASSQGAGGPYEQYF	TGCGCCAGCAGCCAAGGGGCGGGAGGGCCCTACGAGCAGTACTTC
-	TRBV18	TRBJ2-1	-	CASSPGTPEYNEQFF	TGTGCCAGCTCACCAGGGACACCGGAGTACAATGAGCAGTTCTTC
-	TRBV12-3/TRBV12-4	TRBJ2-1	many	CASSRDYNEQFF	TGTGCCAGCAGCCGGGACTACAATGAGCAGTTCTTC
-	TRBV20-1	TRBJ1-2	many	CSATGDSGYTF	TGCAGTGCTACGGGAGATAGTGGCTACACCTTC
-	TRBV2	TRBJ2-7	many	CASSENEVGEQYF	TGTGCCAGCAGTGAAAACGAGGTCGGGGAGCAGTACTTC
TRBD2	TRBV5-5	TRBJ2-5	few	CASSLRGTGGRLAGGEAQYF	TGTGCCAGCAGCTTGAGGGGGACAGGGGGTCGACTAGCGGGAGGTGAGGCCCAGTACTTC
-	TRBV11-2	TRBJ1-5	-	CASSLGQTQHF	TGTGCCAGCAGTTTAGGGCAGACCCAGCATTTT
-	TRBV25-1	TRBJ2-6	few	CASNSNSGANVLTF	TGTGCCAGCAATTCCAATTCTGGGGCCAACGTCCTGACTTTC
-	TRBV27	TRBJ2-1	many	CASSLGGLEQFF	TGTGCCAGCAGTTTAGGAGGTTTGGAGCAGTTCTTC
-	TRBV28	TRBJ1-2	many	CASTDNYGYTF	TGTGCCAGCACAGACAACTATGGCTACACCTTC
-	TRBV7-9	TRBJ1-2	-	CASSSDPYLSSGTTGGYTF	TGTGCCAGCAGCTCCGATCCGTACTTAAGCTCCGGGACCACGGGTGGCTACACCTTC
-	TRBV28	TRBJ1-5	many	CASSRVGGGYSNQPQHF	TGTGCCAGCAGTCGGGTCGGGGGGGGCTATAGCAATCAGCCCCAGCATTTT
-	TRBV7-3	TRBJ2-3	many	CASSLNVADTQYF	TGTGCCAGCAGCTTAAACGTTGCCGATACGCAGTATTTT
-	TRBV18	TRBJ1-3	-	CASSTDGVLRNTIYF	TGTGCCAGCTCGACCGACGGAGTACTCAGAAACACCATATATTTT
TRBD1	TRBV18	TRBJ1-1	many	CASSTGQGAGVGTEAFF	TGTGCCAGCTCAACCGGACAGGGGGCAGGGGTAGGCACTGAAGCTTTCTTT
-	TRBV28	TRBJ2-2	-	CASLFSPTGELFF	TGTGCCAGCCTATTTTCCCCCACCGGGGAGCTGTTTTTT
-	TRBV18	TRBJ1-2	many	CASSGIARHPNYGYTF	TGTGCCAGCTCGGGGATTGCCAGACATCCTAACTATGGCTACACCTTC
-	TRBV9	TRBJ2-1	-	CASSAWDGYNEQFF	TGTGCCAGCAGCGCTTGGGACGGCTACAATGAGCAGTTCTTC
TRBD1	TRBV7-8	TRBJ1-1	few	CASSEHRGGVRTEAFF	TGTGCCAGCAGCGAGCACAGGGGGGGGGTAAGGACTGAAGCTTTCTTT
TRBD1	TRBV24-1	TRBJ1-2	-	CATSDSSRDRGHGYTF	TGTGCCACCAGTGATTCCTCGCGGGACAGGGGGCATGGCTACACCTTC
TRBD1	TRBV10-3	TRBJ1-6	-	CAINDRVESPLHF	TGTGCCATCAATGACAGGGTTGAGTCACCCCTCCACTTT
-	TRBV9	TRBJ2-3	many	CASRSGFSTDTQYF	TGTGCCAGCAGGAGCGGGTTTAGCACAGATACGCAGTATTTT
-	TRBV6-5	TRBJ2-1	many	CASSYSRRGSYNEQFF	TGTGCCAGCAGTTACTCGAGGCGTGGCTCCTACAATGAGCAGTTCTTC
-	TRBV5-1	TRBJ1-1	many	CASSLGEGASFF	TGCGCCAGCAGCTTGGGGGAGGGAGCGTCTTTCTTT
TRBD2	TRBV20-1	TRBJ2-1	many	CSAHSGRADNEQFF	TGCAGTGCCCATAGCGGGAGGGCCGACAATGAGCAGTTCTTC
TRBD2	TRBV9	TRBJ2-7	few	CASSPGGLAGGSYEQYF	TGTGCCAGCAGCCCCGGGGGGTTAGCGGGAGGGTCGTACGAGCAGTACTTC